Each of the 25 T cell receptor beta chains below was sequenced from the same sample in a study of cytomegalovirus exposure and HLA in healthy donors. PCR was performed using 60 Vbeta and 13 Jbeta primers. Sequencing was performed with immunoSEQ multiplex PCR; in TCRdb, only in-frame clones are kept and a portion is missing. This repertoire shows 95,000 to 150,000 clones, roughly 73% found once; its top ten account for about 4.3%. Material: PBMCs. The receptors here all came from a man in his 60s in good health and CMV-seropositive.

V gene TRBV6-1 combines with J gene TRBJ1-2; TRBD1 is a possible D gene (6 bases). CDR3 length: 14 residues. V lost 5 bases to trimming and J lost 4 bases, with 14 bases between them. CDR1 is MNHNS, CDR2 SASEGT, per germline. DNA of the CDR3: TGTGCCAGCAGTAGTCTACAGGGTCCCTATGGCTACACCTTC. Amino acid sequence: CASSSLQGPYGYTF.

The chain couples TRBV28 to TRBJ1-2; possible D gene TRBD1, 5 bases. Germline CDR1 MDHEN, CDR2 SYDVKM. The V and J ends lost 3 bases and 10 bases respectively, with 21 bases between them. The CDR3 has 15 amino acids. Here the CDR3 reads CASSLLTTAGQIYTF. CDR3 DNA sequence: TGTGCCAGCAGTTTGCTAACGACAGCGGGGCAGATCTACACCTTC.

The rearrangement links TRBV5-1 to TRBJ2-5; 7 nucleotides align to TRBD1. The CDR3 consists of 14 residues. Germline loops: CDR1 SGHRS, CDR2 YFSETQ. Trimming at V came to 3 bases and at J to 2 bases, leaving 4 bases not matched to a gene. The CDR3 loop reads CASSSPGQQETQYF. Here the CDR3 DNA reads TGCGCCAGCAGCTCTCCGGGACAGCAAGAGACCCAGTACTTC.

The chain combines TRBV5-1 with TRBJ2-1, with 7 bases fitting TRBD2. The germline V gene has CDR1 SGHRS and CDR2 YFSETQ. The length of the CDR3 is 16 residues. Trimming removed 0 bases from V and 7 bases from J; junction bases left unmatched: 10. Here the CDR3 DNA reads TGCGCCAGCAGCTTGGCCATTGCGGGGGACCTTAATGAGCAGTTCTTC. Protein sequence: CASSLAIAGDLNEQFF.

The rearrangement links TRBV7-3 to TRBJ1-5; D not resolved. The ends were cut back, 8 bases at V and 0 bases at J, with 23 bases in the middle. The V gene's germline CDR1 is SGHTA and CDR2 FQGTGA. The CDR3 totals 18 residues. Written as DNA, the CDR3 is TGTGCCAGCCTTATTGGGAGGAATTTAGCACTTAGCAATCAGCCCCAGCATTTT. Its translation is CASLIGRNLALSNQPQHF.

This rearrangement joins TRBV5-1 to TRBJ2-5; the D gene is possibly TRBD2 (6 bases). Trimming removed 4 bases from V and 5 bases from J, with 15 bases in between. Germline V gives CDR1 SGHRS, CDR2 YFSETQ. The CDR3 has 14 amino acids. CDR3 nucleotides: TGCGCCAGCAGCCCCCTTGAGGGGACTGAGACCCAGTACTTC. It yields the protein CASSPLEGTETQYF.

V gene TRBV25-1 combines with J gene TRBJ2-7; TRBD1 aligns across 8 bases. This CDR3 is 15 amino acids long. With V trimmed by 6 bases and J by 2 bases, 9 bases remained unmatched. Germline CDR1 reads MGHDK; CDR2 reads SYGVNS. CDR3 residues: CASRDTGTGAYEQYF. For the CDR3, the DNA is TGTGCCAGCAGAGACACCGGGACAGGAGCCTACGAGCAGTACTTC.

This clone was detected a few times. The chain employs TRBV19 and TRBJ1-3; 8 nucleotides line up with TRBD1. The CDR3 runs 14 residues. Per the germline V gene, CDR1 is LNHDA and CDR2 is SQIVND (reference sequence). Losses at the gene ends were 3 bases for V and 4 bases for J; bases not matched to a gene: 2. CDR3 sequence: CASSIRGPGNTIYF. The CDR3 DNA reads as TGTGCCAGTAGTATCAGGGGGCCAGGAAACACCATATATTTT.

The V and J genes are TRBV5-6 and TRBJ1-1; D is possibly TRBD1 (6 bases). This CDR3 is 16 amino acids long. CDR1 and CDR2 from the germline V gene are SGHDT and YYEEEE. With 3 bases removed from V and 5 bases from J, the gap between germline ends came to 20 bases. CDR3 protein: CASSYLRQGLGTEAFF. In DNA, the CDR3 is TGTGCCAGCAGCTATCTTCGTCAGGGGCTTGGGACTGAAGCTTTCTTT.

About this clone itself: Relative to the germline gene, one junction end is altered; a read error may explain this. V is TRBV6-5 and J is TRBJ2-4; a weak D match, TRBD2 (5 bases). Germline CDR1 MNHEY, CDR2 SVGAGI. The CDR3 runs 15 residues. CDR3 residues: CASSPEWGAKSIQYF. In DNA form, the CDR3 reads TGTGCCAGCAGTCCCGAGTGGGGAGCCAAAAGCATTCAGTACTTC.

V and J are TRBV5-1 and TRBJ1-5, with D perhaps TRBD1 (6 bases). The CDR3 contains 15 residues. Per germline, CDR1 SGHRS and CDR2 YFSETQ. V shed 0 bases and J shed 1 base, with 8 bases lying between them. DNA of the CDR3: TGCGCCAGCAGCTTGGTAGGACAGAGCAATCAGCCCCAGCATTTT. Protein product: CASSLVGQSNQPQHF.

The chain links TRBV27 to TRBJ1-2, with D possibly matching TRBD1 (5 bases). The CDR3 runs to 13 residues. V was trimmed by 3 bases and J by 2 bases, leaving 7 bases between them. Germline V gene sequence: CDR1 MNHEY, CDR2 SMNVEV (reference sequence). The CDR3 DNA is TGTGCCAGCAGTTTCGCAGGGAACTATGGCTACACCTTC. This codes for CASSFAGNYGYTF.

The chain combines TRBV7-9 with TRBJ2-3, with D tentatively TRBD2 (6 bases). The germline V gene has CDR1 SEHNR and CDR2 FQNEAQ (reference sequence). Trimming took off 4 bases at V and 5 bases at J, with 19 bases between the two ends. This CDR3 contains 16 residues. CDR3 amino acids: CASSSRGGVRGDTQYF. CDR3 DNA sequence: TGTGCCAGCAGCTCCCGAGGAGGGGTACGGGGAGATACGCAGTATTTT.

A few counts support this clone. The chain joins TRBV5-4 to TRBJ1-1, with a tentative D call TRBD1 (5 bases). CDR1 and CDR2 from the germline V gene are SGHNT and YYREEE (reference sequence). V was cut by 4 bases and J by 1 base, with 11 bases left in between. This CDR3 comprises 14 residues. For the CDR3, the DNA is TGTGCCAGCAGCCTTAGCGGGGGGAACACTGAAGCTTTCTTT. Protein product: CASSLSGGNTEAFF.

The gene calls are TRBV5-4 and TRBJ1-1, with D maybe TRBD1 (6 bases). This CDR3 is 15 amino acids long. Germline CDR1 reads SGHNT; CDR2 reads YYREEE (reference sequence). Trimming removed 4 bases at V and 1 base at J, with 14 bases between. CDR3 DNA: TGTGCCAGCAGCGCTGGGGGACATACGAACACTGAAGCTTTCTTT. Translation: CASSAGGHTNTEAFF.

V usage is TRBV27 and J usage is TRBJ2-4; 8 positions agree with TRBD1. With V trimmed by 5 bases and J by 10 bases, 13 bases remained unmatched. This CDR3 has 15 amino acids. Germline V CDR1 and CDR2: MNHEY, SMNVEV (reference sequence). CDR3 in DNA: TGTGCCAGCAGTCCCATTCCCGGGACAGGAGAAATTCAGTACTTC. Protein sequence: CASSPIPGTGEIQYF.

The gene calls are TRBV6-5 and TRBJ1-2, with D maybe TRBD1 (6 bases). V lost 0 bases, J lost 2 bases, and 10 bases lay in between. The CDR3 is 15 residues long. Germline CDR1 and CDR2: MNHEY and SVGAGI. This CDR3 reads CASSYSGQSNYGYTF. CDR3 nucleotide sequence: TGTGCCAGCAGTTACTCCGGACAGTCCAACTATGGCTACACCTTC.

The chain links TRBV10-2 to TRBJ2-1; 8 bases match TRBD2. CDR1 is WSHSY and CDR2 is SAAADI in the germline V gene. The ends lost 7 bases at V and 2 bases at J; junction bases unmatched: 7. This CDR3 has 15 amino acids. This CDR3 reads CASTVAGTTYNEQFF. CDR3 bases: TGCGCCAGCACGGTAGCGGGGACCACCTACAATGAGCAGTTCTTC.

The V gene is TRBV5-1, the J gene TRBJ2-7, with TRBD1 matching over 10 bases. The CDR3 contains 16 residues. Looked up from germline, CDR1 is SGHRS and CDR2 is YFSETQ. Trimming removed 5 bases from V and 5 bases from J; junction bases left unmatched: 13. The CDR3: CASRRLPGQGSNEQYF. CDR3 nucleotides: TGCGCCAGCAGGCGTCTCCCGGGACAGGGGTCTAACGAGCAGTACTTC.

J is TRBJ1-2 and V is TRBV27; the D is unclear. Germline V gene sequence: CDR1 MNHEY, CDR2 SMNVEV (reference sequence). V was trimmed by 6 bases and J by 4 bases, leaving 21 bases between them. This CDR3 is built from 16 residues. This CDR3 is CASSPLSEGAGYGYTF. The CDR3 DNA sequence: TGTGCCAGCAGCCCCCTTTCGGAGGGCGCCGGCTATGGCTACACCTTC.

V and J are TRBV18 and TRBJ1-1, with D maybe TRBD1 (5 bases). The germline V gene encodes CDR1 KGHSH and CDR2 LQKENI. CDR3 length: 16 amino acids. V was trimmed by 2 bases and J by 0 bases, leaving 13 bases between them. The CDR3: CASSPIYGGVNTEAFF. The CDR3 nucleotides read TGTGCCAGCTCACCAATTTACGGAGGGGTGAACACTGAAGCTTTCTTT.

The chain is built from TRBV6-5 and TRBJ2-1, with a weak D call TRBD2 (5 bases). This CDR3 has 14 residues. In germline, CDR1 is MNHEY, CDR2 SVGAGI. V lost 2 bases, J lost 3 bases, and 8 bases lay in between. The CDR3 DNA follows: TGTGCCAGCAGTTACCTGGGGAGCTACAATGAGCAGTTCTTC. Its translation: CASSYLGSYNEQFF.

The chain couples TRBV27 to TRBJ1-2; a possible D gene is TRBD1 (6 bases). The CDR3 extends over 14 amino acids. The V gene's germline CDR1 is MNHEY and CDR2 SMNVEV (reference sequence). Trimming took 6 bases from V and 6 from J, leaving 17 bases between them. The CDR3, as DNA: TGTGCCAGCAGGATATCAGGGGACCCAAATGGCTACACCTTC. It specifies CASRISGDPNGYTF.

A few counts support this clone. This sequence joins TRBV7-6 and TRBJ2-1, with 10 bases fitting TRBD2. The germline CDR1 and CDR2 sequences are SGHVS and FNYEAQ. This CDR3 has 20 amino acids. Trimming at V came to 1 base and at J to 1 base, leaving 13 bases not matched to a gene. The chain's CDR3 is CASSLDSGGPYYSSYNEQFF. The CDR3 coding sequence is TGTGCCAGCAGCTTAGATAGCGGGGGGCCATACTATAGTTCCTACAATGAGCAGTTCTTC.

This chain joins TRBV28 and TRBJ1-1, with 9 bases that match TRBD1. The V gene's germline CDR1 is MDHEN and CDR2 SYDVKM. The CDR3 extends over 15 amino acids. J lost 8 bases, V lost 7 bases, and 14 bases had no gene match. The CDR3 region is CASNRPGQGVTEAFF. The CDR3 DNA reads TGTGCCAGCAATCGACCGGGACAGGGTGTCACCGAAGCTTTCTTT.